The rows below give T cell receptor beta chains drawn from one sample of a study of graft-versus-host responses after intestinal transplantation. Antigens of these TCRs are unknown. Method: immunoSEQ multiplex PCR; TCRdb's copy keeps in-frame clones and lacks some. The sample consists of about 130,000 clones, more than 80% of them appearing once. The sequencing here drew on unstimulated CD4+ T cells sorted from spleen or lymph node cells, taken before intestinal transplant. The receptors come from a human donor who received an intestinal transplant. Each CDR3 is given with its conserved first and last residue. The D gene is left open where the match is weak. Only part of the rows carry a size: once, few, many, or a class if the clone is expanded.

j_call: TRBJ2-7; d_call: .; v_call: TRBV27; cdr3_length: 15; clone_size: once; cdr3_nt: TGTGCCAGCAGTCCGGGGACGGCTATCTCCTACGAGCAGTACTTC; cdr3_aa: CASSPGTAISYEQYF
j_call: TRBJ1-1; d_call: TRBD1; v_call: TRBV4-1; cdr3_length: 15; clone_size: .; cdr3_nt: TGCGCCAGCAGCCCGCGGGACAGCCGGGCAACTGAAGCTTTCTTT; cdr3_aa: CASSPRDSRATEAFF
j_call: TRBJ1-1; d_call: .; v_call: TRBV5-5; cdr3_length: 15; clone_size: once; cdr3_nt: TGTGCCAGCAGCTTGGAGGCGGTTGTGAACACTGAAGCTTTCTTT; cdr3_aa: CASSLEAVVNTEAFF
j_call: TRBJ1-6; d_call: .; v_call: TRBV19; cdr3_length: 14; clone_size: .; cdr3_nt: TGTGCCAGTAATTGGGGGACGGGGAATTCACCCCTCCACTTT; cdr3_aa: CASNWGTGNSPLHF
j_call: TRBJ2-7; d_call: .; v_call: TRBV2; cdr3_length: 14; clone_size: once; cdr3_nt: TGTGCCAGCAGAGGGGACACGAGCTCCTACGAGCAGTACTTC; cdr3_aa: CASRGDTSSYEQYF
j_call: TRBJ1-3; d_call: TRBD1; v_call: TRBV19; cdr3_length: 18; clone_size: few; cdr3_nt: TGTGCCAGTAGTCCTCAGGGTGGCAGGGGGCATTCTGGAAACACCATATATTTT; cdr3_aa: CASSPQGGRGHSGNTIYF
j_call: TRBJ2-1; d_call: .; v_call: TRBV30; cdr3_length: 14; clone_size: .; cdr3_nt: TGTGCCTCCACCGGCCCCCATGCCTACAATGAGCAGTTCTTC; cdr3_aa: CASTGPHAYNEQFF
j_call: TRBJ2-5; d_call: .; v_call: TRBV2; cdr3_length: 14; clone_size: once; cdr3_nt: TGTGCCAGCAATTCGGGGGGCCCACAAGAGACCCAGTACTTC; cdr3_aa: CASNSGGPQETQYF
j_call: TRBJ2-7; d_call: .; v_call: TRBV5-1; cdr3_length: 14; clone_size: .; cdr3_nt: TGCGCCAGCCAAAGGGGGGACATCAGCTACGAGCAGTACTTC; cdr3_aa: CASQRGDISYEQYF
j_call: TRBJ2-5; d_call: TRBD1; v_call: TRBV5-1; cdr3_length: 18; clone_size: .; cdr3_nt: TGCGCCAGCAGCTTGCCGTACAACCGGGACAGGGGGTGGGAGACCCAGTACTTC; cdr3_aa: CASSLPYNRDRGWETQYF
j_call: TRBJ1-1; d_call: .; v_call: TRBV11-2; cdr3_length: 15; clone_size: .; cdr3_nt: TGTGCCAGCAGCTTAGTAAGAGGGGATGCCCCTGAAGCTTTCTTT; cdr3_aa: CASSLVRGDAPEAFF
j_call: TRBJ2-1; d_call: TRBD2; v_call: TRBV5-4; cdr3_length: 16; clone_size: .; cdr3_nt: TGTGCCACCGACAGAAATAGCGGGGGCTCCTACAATGAGCAGTTCTTC; cdr3_aa: CATDRNSGGSYNEQFF
j_call: TRBJ2-7; d_call: .; v_call: TRBV5-3; cdr3_length: 15; clone_size: once; cdr3_nt: TGTGCCAGAAGCTTGGTAGGTGACAGTGCCTACGAGCAGTACTTC; cdr3_aa: CARSLVGDSAYEQYF
j_call: TRBJ1-4; d_call: .; v_call: TRBV7-8; cdr3_length: 12; clone_size: .; cdr3_nt: TGTGCCAGCAGCTTAGCAAATGAAAAACTGTTTTTT; cdr3_aa: CASSLANEKLFF
j_call: TRBJ1-5; d_call: .; v_call: TRBV6-1; cdr3_length: 13; clone_size: .; cdr3_nt: TGTGCCAGCATGGGGGGGCCGAATCAGCCCCAGCATTTT; cdr3_aa: CASMGGPNQPQHF
j_call: TRBJ2-3; d_call: .; v_call: TRBV5-1; cdr3_length: 16; clone_size: .; cdr3_nt: TGCGCCAGCAGCCTACCCGCGACAGCGAGCACAGATACGCAGTATTTT; cdr3_aa: CASSLPATASTDTQYF
j_call: TRBJ2-7; d_call: .; v_call: TRBV11-2; cdr3_length: 15; clone_size: .; cdr3_nt: TGTGCCAGCAGCCCTTCCGCTGACAGGTTTCTCGAGCAGTACTTC; cdr3_aa: CASSPSADRFLEQYF
j_call: TRBJ2-7; d_call: TRBD1; v_call: TRBV6-4; cdr3_length: 12; clone_size: .; cdr3_nt: TGTGCCAGCAACGGAAAGGGACAGGAGCAGTACTTC; cdr3_aa: CASNGKGQEQYF
j_call: TRBJ2-3; d_call: .; v_call: TRBV7-7; cdr3_length: 14; clone_size: once; cdr3_nt: TGTGCCAGCAGCTTAGGAATAGGGGCAGATACGCAGTATTTT; cdr3_aa: CASSLGIGADTQYF
j_call: TRBJ1-1; d_call: TRBD1; v_call: TRBV5-1; cdr3_length: 14; clone_size: .; cdr3_nt: TGCGCCAGCAGCTGGGGGACAGAGAACACTGAAGCTTTCTTT; cdr3_aa: CASSWGTENTEAFF
j_call: TRBJ2-5; d_call: .; v_call: TRBV11-1; cdr3_length: 13; clone_size: .; cdr3_nt: TGTGCCAGCAGCCCCCGGACAGTGGAGACCCAGTACTTC; cdr3_aa: CASSPRTVETQYF
j_call: TRBJ1-2; d_call: .; v_call: TRBV2; cdr3_length: 14; clone_size: .; cdr3_nt: TGTGCCAGCAGTGAATGGGGAGACAGCTATGGCTACACCTTC; cdr3_aa: CASSEWGDSYGYTF
j_call: TRBJ2-7; d_call: TRBD2; v_call: TRBV4-1; cdr3_length: 16; clone_size: .; cdr3_nt: TGCGCCAGCAGCCAAGACGGTGTTAGCGGGAGTTACGAGCAGTACTTC; cdr3_aa: CASSQDGVSGSYEQYF
j_call: TRBJ2-2; d_call: .; v_call: TRBV2; cdr3_length: 15; clone_size: .; cdr3_nt: TGTGCCAGCAGTGAAACGGGAGCGAACACCGGGGAGCTGTTTTTT; cdr3_aa: CASSETGANTGELFF
j_call: TRBJ2-7; d_call: TRBD1; v_call: TRBV5-5; cdr3_length: 14; clone_size: .; cdr3_nt: TGTGCCAGCAGCACAAGGACAGGAGGCTACGAGCAGTACTTC; cdr3_aa: CASSTRTGGYEQYF
j_call: TRBJ2-7; d_call: TRBD1; v_call: TRBV14; cdr3_length: 15; clone_size: .; cdr3_nt: TGTGCCAGCAGCCGGGACAGGGGGACCCGATACGAGCAGTACTTC; cdr3_aa: CASSRDRGTRYEQYF
j_call: TRBJ2-3; d_call: TRBD1; v_call: TRBV9; cdr3_length: 16; clone_size: .; cdr3_nt: TGTGCCAGCAGCATCCCCTATGGACAGGGGTCAGATACGCAGTATTTT; cdr3_aa: CASSIPYGQGSDTQYF
j_call: TRBJ1-3; d_call: TRBD1; v_call: TRBV10-1; cdr3_length: 15; clone_size: .; cdr3_nt: TGCGCCAGCAGTGATCCTGGACAGGCTGGAAACACCATATATTTT; cdr3_aa: CASSDPGQAGNTIYF
j_call: TRBJ2-3; d_call: .; v_call: TRBV10-2; cdr3_length: 13; clone_size: .; cdr3_nt: TGCGCCAGCAGTGCAGAAGGGGCAGATACGCAGTATTTT; cdr3_aa: CASSAEGADTQYF
j_call: TRBJ2-3; d_call: .; v_call: TRBV4-1; cdr3_length: 13; clone_size: .; cdr3_nt: TGCGCCAGCAGCCAAGATCCGGGAGATACGCAGTATTTT; cdr3_aa: CASSQDPGDTQYF
j_call: TRBJ2-7; d_call: .; v_call: TRBV18; cdr3_length: 14; clone_size: .; cdr3_nt: TGTGCCAGCTCACCAATTATGAGAAAGGGCGAGCAGTACTTC; cdr3_aa: CASSPIMRKGEQYF
j_call: TRBJ1-2; d_call: .; v_call: TRBV5-4; cdr3_length: 13; clone_size: few; cdr3_nt: TGTGCCAGCAGCTCACAGGGAGATCATGGCTACACCTTC; cdr3_aa: CASSSQGDHGYTF
j_call: TRBJ2-1; d_call: .; v_call: TRBV27; cdr3_length: 14; clone_size: once; cdr3_nt: TGTGCCAGCAGTTCGTGGGGGGCCCCAGCGGAGCAGTTCTTC; cdr3_aa: CASSSWGAPAEQFF
j_call: TRBJ2-5; d_call: .; v_call: TRBV19; cdr3_length: 14; clone_size: .; cdr3_nt: TGTGCCAGTAGTCCCCGGGCACCCCGGGTGACCCAGTACTTC; cdr3_aa: CASSPRAPRVTQYF
j_call: TRBJ1-5; d_call: .; v_call: TRBV4-2; cdr3_length: 14; clone_size: .; cdr3_nt: TGTGCCAGCAGCCGGGGGGGGCTTGATCAGCCCCAGCATTTT; cdr3_aa: CASSRGGLDQPQHF
j_call: TRBJ2-3; d_call: .; v_call: TRBV11-1; cdr3_length: 14; clone_size: .; cdr3_nt: TGTGCCAGCAGCTTAGTTGGGGGCACAGATACGCAGTATTTT; cdr3_aa: CASSLVGGTDTQYF
j_call: TRBJ2-5; d_call: .; v_call: TRBV6-5; cdr3_length: 11; clone_size: .; cdr3_nt: TGTGCCAGCAGGTCTTATGGGACCCAGTACTTC; cdr3_aa: CASRSYGTQYF
j_call: TRBJ2-5; d_call: .; v_call: TRBV20-1; cdr3_length: 10; clone_size: .; cdr3_nt: TGCAGTGCTAGTGGCGCCGGAAGGTACTTC; cdr3_aa: CSASGAGRYF